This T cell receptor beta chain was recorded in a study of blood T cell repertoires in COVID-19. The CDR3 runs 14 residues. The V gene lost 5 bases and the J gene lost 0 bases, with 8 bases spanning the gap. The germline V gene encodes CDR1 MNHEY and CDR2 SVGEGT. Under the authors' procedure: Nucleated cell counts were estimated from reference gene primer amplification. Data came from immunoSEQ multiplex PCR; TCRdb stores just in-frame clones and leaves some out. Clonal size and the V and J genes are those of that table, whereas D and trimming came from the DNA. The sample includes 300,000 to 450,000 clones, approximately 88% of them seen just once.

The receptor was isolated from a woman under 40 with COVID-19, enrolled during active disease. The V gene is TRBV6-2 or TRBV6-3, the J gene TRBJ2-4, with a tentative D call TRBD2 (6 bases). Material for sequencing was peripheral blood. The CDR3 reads CASSRGLAKNIQYF. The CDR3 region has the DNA TGTGCCAGCAGTAGGGGACTAGCCAAAAACATTCAGTACTTC.